The sequence of this T cell receptor (beta chain) was determined in a study of human T cells and chemical hapten exposure. This clonotype came up many times. Time point defined: pre-sensitization, week 0. Noted treatment: therapeutic diphenylcyclopropenone sensitization with weekly scalp DPC. Every patch test was put on after a blood sample was taken. V shed 5 bases and J shed 6 bases, with 14 bases lying between them. CDR3 size: 14 residues. From germline, CDR1 is LNHNV and CDR2 YYDKDF (reference sequence). TCRdb reanalysed the RACE reads using MiXCR and keeps one entry per CDR3 protein. The sample lists 350,000 to 400,000 distinct CDR3 sequences, more than 4.5% occurring once.

The rearrangement uses TRBV15 and TRBJ1-5; tentatively, D is TRBD1 (5 bases). Sequencing used whole blood, obtained in connection with sensitization to the hapten diphenylcyclopropenone (DPC). The TCR originated in a woman aged 50 to 65 with alopecia areata. Some clones in this sample may be carry-over from other donors' samples. CDR3 region: CATSLWDQGQPQHF. The CDR3 DNA sequence: TGTGCCACCAGCCTATGGGACCAAGGTCAGCCCCAGCATTTT.